One T cell receptor (beta chain) is described in this entry. This entry belongs to a study of shared clonotypes between healthy human individuals. Per the study methods: Filtering was not the same, since immunoSEQ gave junction-only sequences without quality scores. Produced via immunoSEQ multiplex PCR; TCRdb's table is partial and in-frame only. From that table come the V and J calls and clone size; the DNA was used to work out D and trimming. The sample lists a few million clones; approximately 93% were seen once. The CDR3 is made up of 12 amino acids. CDR1 is GTSNPN and CDR2 is SVGIG in the germline V gene (reference sequence). V lost 3 bases and J lost 7, with 12 bases in between.

The sample consisted of naive CD4+ T cells from PBMCs. The subset: CD45RA+ positively selected. The chain is built from TRBV30 and TRBJ1-2; D is perhaps TRBD1 (5 bases). This clonotype was obtained from a man younger than 30 in good health. Some clones in this sample may be carry-over from other donors' samples. The CDR3 is CAWRGNRSGYTF. In DNA form, the CDR3 reads TGTGCCTGGAGGGGGAACAGGTCTGGCTACACCTTC. The complete variable domain, with remaining parts taken from reference TRBV30 and TRBJ1-2, reads SQTIHQWPATLVQPVGSPLSLECTVEGTSNPNLYWYRQAAGRGLQLLFYSVGIGQISSEVPQNLSASRPQDRQFILSSKKLLLSDSGFYLCAWRGNRSGYTFGSGTRLTVV.